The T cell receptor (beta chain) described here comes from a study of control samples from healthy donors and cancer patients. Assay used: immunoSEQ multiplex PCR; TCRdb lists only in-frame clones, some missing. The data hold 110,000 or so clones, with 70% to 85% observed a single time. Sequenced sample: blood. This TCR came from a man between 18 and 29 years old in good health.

The chain's CDR3 is CASSLGYSSYNEQFF. CDR3 DNA sequence: TGTGCCAGCAGCTTAGGATACAGCTCCTACAATGAGCAGTTCTTC. The chain is built from TRBV11-2 and TRBJ2-1, with D uncertain. The germline V gene has CDR1 SGHAT and CDR2 FQNNGV. The V and J ends lost 1 base and 0 bases respectively, with 7 bases between them. The CDR3 has 15 residues.